Following are 10 T cell receptor beta chains from one sample sequenced in a study of blood T cell repertoires in COVID-19. Profiled with immunoSEQ multiplex PCR; TCRdb holds only in-frame clones, not every one. This table has more than 50,000 clones, 89% appearing once. Specimen: peripheral blood. These receptors were taken from a man in his 60s with active COVID-19.

V gene TRBV2 combines with J gene TRBJ2-5; 7 nucleotides align to TRBD1. V lost 4 bases and J lost 2; bases outside the gene matches: 4. Per the germline V gene, CDR1 is SNHLY and CDR2 is FYNNEI. This CDR3 has 14 residues. As DNA, the CDR3 is TGTGCCAGCAGTGTGACAGGGCATCAAGAGACCCAGTACTTC. Its protein is CASSVTGHQETQYF.

V gene TRBV6-6 combines with J gene TRBJ1-1; 7 positions agree with TRBD1. J was trimmed by 8 bases and V by 4 bases; bases with no gene match: 7. Germline V gene data show CDR1 as MNHNY and CDR2 as SVGAGI (reference sequence). This CDR3 spans 13 amino acids. Written as DNA, the CDR3 is TGTGCCAGCAGTTCGGGAAGGGGGCGCGAAGCTTTCTTT. Its translation: CASSSGRGREAFF.

The genes are TRBV6-5 and TRBJ2-3, with 7 bases lining up with TRBD2. J gave up 0 bases and V 6 bases, and 6 bases lay outside the gene matches. There are 15 residues in the CDR3. Germline V gene lookup returns CDR1 MNHEY and CDR2 SVGAGI. As DNA, the CDR3 is TGTGCCAGCAGAAAAAGCGGGATGAGCACAGATACGCAGTATTTT. It encodes CASRKSGMSTDTQYF.

There are a few counts of this clone. The chain couples TRBV7-8 to TRBJ2-5; 9 nucleotides line up with TRBD2. V was pared by 1 base and J by 0 bases, with 6 bases of the junction left unmatched. CDR3 length equals 17 residues. From germline, CDR1 is SGHVS and CDR2 FQNEAQ. CDR3 protein: CASSLVRSGGYQETQYF. CDR3 sequence (DNA): TGTGCCAGCAGCTTAGTTCGGAGCGGGGGGTACCAAGAGACCCAGTACTTC.

The chain links TRBV24-1 to TRBJ2-7; 8 nucleotides line up with TRBD1. Trimming took 9 bases from V and 5 from J; bases not matched to a gene: 8. The CDR3 is made up of 13 amino acids. Germline CDR1 KGHDR, CDR2 SFDVKD. The CDR3 nucleotides are TGTGCCACCGTCCAGGGGGCGAGGAACGAGCAGTACTTC. Translating it yields CATVQGARNEQYF.

The rearrangement joins TRBV27 to TRBJ2-7; 8 nucleotides align to TRBD2. The ends lost 7 bases at V and 6 bases at J; junction bases unmatched: 11. This CDR3 spans 14 amino acids. Germline lookup yields CDR1 MNHEY and CDR2 SMNVEV (reference sequence). The chain's CDR3 is CASTRGLASAEQYF. CDR3 nucleotide sequence: TGTGCCAGCACCCGTGGACTAGCTAGTGCCGAGCAGTACTTC.

CDR3 DNA sequence: TGTGCCAGCCGTTCTCATCGGGTCGGTTATTACTACGAGCAGTACTTC. As protein: CASRSHRVGYYYEQYF. This chain joins TRBV28 and TRBJ2-7; D not certain. The CDR3 contains 16 residues. Germline loops: CDR1 MDHEN, CDR2 SYDVKM. V was clipped by 8 bases and J by 3 bases, with 23 bases between them.

This clone was recorded only once. The chain carries TRBV6-6 and TRBJ1-2, with D uncertain. Germline assignment: CDR1 MNHNY and CDR2 SVGAGI (reference sequence). This CDR3 region has 13 residues. V lost 0 bases, J lost 6 bases, and 8 bases lay in between. CDR3 bases: TGTGCCAGCAGTTACTCGGCGCGGGATGGCTACACCTTC. This gives the protein CASSYSARDGYTF.

This clone was found a few times. The CDR3 here is CASSVGGYNSPLHF. CDR3 sequence (DNA): TGTGCCAGCAGTGTCGGGGGCTATAATTCACCCCTCCACTTT. V usage is TRBV2 and J usage is TRBJ1-6; tentative D call: TRBD1 (5 bases). Trimming removed 4 bases from V and 3 bases from J, with 7 bases in between. This CDR3 has 14 residues. The germline gives CDR1 SNHLY, CDR2 FYNNEI.

The chain joins TRBV28 to TRBJ1-2, with 7 bases matching TRBD1. CDR1 is MDHEN and CDR2 is SYDVKM in the germline V gene. V lost 2 bases and J lost 4; bases outside the gene matches: 4. The CDR3 is 14 residues long. The CDR3 is CASSLPGTAYGYTF. CDR3 nucleotides: TGTGCCAGCAGTTTACCGGGGACAGCCTATGGCTACACCTTC.